The source of this TCR beta chain is a study of tumor and adjacent non-tumor tissue in lung cancer. The template was RNA from unsorted bulk tissue. A note on this clonotype: The conserved phenylalanine or tryptophan is not found at the CDR3 terminus, so this likely reflects a read error.

TCRbeta libraries were built with three rounds of nested PCR, modified from ARM-PCR. Each CDR3 protein is one row after TCRdb ran MiXCR on the multiplex PCR reads. The data contain about 93,000 distinct CDR3 sequences, just over 65% of them singletons. The TCR sequence derives from a man aged 55 to 70 with non-small cell lung cancer. Input material: lung tumor tissue.

CDR3 protein: CASCLGTGSNQPQHY. CDR3 nucleotide sequence: TGTGCCAGCTGCTTGGGGACAGGGTCAAATCAGCCCCAGCATTAT. The chain joins TRBV5-6 to TRBJ1-5, with 9 bases matching TRBD1. Germline V CDR1 and CDR2: SGHDT, YYEEEE. The CDR3 covers 15 residues.